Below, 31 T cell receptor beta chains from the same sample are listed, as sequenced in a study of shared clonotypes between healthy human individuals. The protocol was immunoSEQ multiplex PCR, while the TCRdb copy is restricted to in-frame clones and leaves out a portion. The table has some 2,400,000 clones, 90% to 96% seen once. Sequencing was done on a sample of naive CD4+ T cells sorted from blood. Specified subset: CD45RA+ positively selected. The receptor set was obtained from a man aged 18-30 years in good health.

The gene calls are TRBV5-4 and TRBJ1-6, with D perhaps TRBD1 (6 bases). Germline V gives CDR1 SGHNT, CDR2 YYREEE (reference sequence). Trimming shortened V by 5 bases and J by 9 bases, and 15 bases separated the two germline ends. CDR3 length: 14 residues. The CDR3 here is CASRKQGFTSPLHF. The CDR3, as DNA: TGTGCCAGCAGGAAACAGGGATTTACTTCACCCCTCCACTTT.

This chain's CDR3 is CASSYRQGRAEKLFF. CDR3 coding DNA: TGTGCCAGCAGCTACCGACAGGGTCGGGCCGAAAAACTGTTTTTT. The J gene is TRBJ1-4, the V gene TRBV5-4; 7 bases align to TRBD1. Germline values: CDR1 SGHNT, CDR2 YYREEE (reference sequence). The V gene end was trimmed by 3 bases and the J gene end by 8 bases; junction bases not matched to a gene: 10. This CDR3 is 15 amino acids long.

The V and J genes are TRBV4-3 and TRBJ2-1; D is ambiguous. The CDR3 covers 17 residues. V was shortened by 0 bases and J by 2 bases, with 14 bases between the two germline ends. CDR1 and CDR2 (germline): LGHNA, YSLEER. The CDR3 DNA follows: TGCGCCAGCAGCCAAGACCCACCGTCCTCGACCTACAATGAGCAGTTCTTC. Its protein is CASSQDPPSSTYNEQFF.

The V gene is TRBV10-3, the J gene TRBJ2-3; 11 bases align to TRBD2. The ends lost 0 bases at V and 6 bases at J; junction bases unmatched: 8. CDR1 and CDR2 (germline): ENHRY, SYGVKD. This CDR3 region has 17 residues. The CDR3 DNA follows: TGTGCCATCAGTGAGTCACTACTAGCGGGAGAGGTGGATACGCAGTATTTT. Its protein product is CAISESLLAGEVDTQYF.

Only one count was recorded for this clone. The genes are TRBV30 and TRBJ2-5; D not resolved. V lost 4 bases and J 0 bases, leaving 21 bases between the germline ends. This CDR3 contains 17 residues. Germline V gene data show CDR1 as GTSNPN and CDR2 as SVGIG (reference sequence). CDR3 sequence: CAWTNKNSGTYQETQYF. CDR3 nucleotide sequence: TGTGCCTGGACCAACAAAAACTCAGGAACGTACCAAGAGACCCAGTACTTC.

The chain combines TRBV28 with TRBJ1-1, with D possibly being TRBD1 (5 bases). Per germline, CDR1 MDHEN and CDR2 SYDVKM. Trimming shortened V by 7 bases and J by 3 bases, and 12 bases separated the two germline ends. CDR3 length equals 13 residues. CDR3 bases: TGTGCCAGCACCTTGGGGGGGGACACTGAAGCTTTCTTT. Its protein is CASTLGGDTEAFF.

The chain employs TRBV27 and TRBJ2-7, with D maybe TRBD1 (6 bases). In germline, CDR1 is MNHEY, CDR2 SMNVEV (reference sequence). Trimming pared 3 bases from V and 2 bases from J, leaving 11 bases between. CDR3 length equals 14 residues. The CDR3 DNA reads TGTGCCAGCAGTTTGACCTGGGGGCCCTACGAGCAGTACTTC. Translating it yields CASSLTWGPYEQYF.

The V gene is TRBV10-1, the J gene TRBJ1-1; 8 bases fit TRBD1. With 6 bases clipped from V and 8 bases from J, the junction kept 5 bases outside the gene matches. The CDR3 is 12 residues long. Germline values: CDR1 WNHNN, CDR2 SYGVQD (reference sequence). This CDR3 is CASSGTGREAFF. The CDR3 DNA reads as TGCGCCAGCAGCGGGACAGGCCGAGAAGCTTTCTTT.

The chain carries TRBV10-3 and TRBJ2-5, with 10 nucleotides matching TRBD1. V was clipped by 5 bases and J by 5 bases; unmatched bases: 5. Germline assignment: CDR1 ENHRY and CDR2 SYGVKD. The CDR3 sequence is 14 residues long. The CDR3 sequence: CAISLTGGLETQYF. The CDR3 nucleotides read TGTGCCATCAGTTTGACAGGGGGCCTGGAGACCCAGTACTTC.

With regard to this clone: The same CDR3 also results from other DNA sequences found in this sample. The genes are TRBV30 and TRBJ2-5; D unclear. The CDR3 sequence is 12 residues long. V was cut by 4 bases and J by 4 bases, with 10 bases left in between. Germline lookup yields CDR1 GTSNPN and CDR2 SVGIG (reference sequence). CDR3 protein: CAWTSGRETQYF. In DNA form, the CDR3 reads TGTGCCTGGACTAGTGGGCGAGAGACCCAGTACTTC.

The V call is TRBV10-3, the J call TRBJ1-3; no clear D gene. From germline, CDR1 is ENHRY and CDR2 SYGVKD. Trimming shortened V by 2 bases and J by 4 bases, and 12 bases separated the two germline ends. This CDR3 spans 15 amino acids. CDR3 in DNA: TGTGCCATCAGTGAGGGCAGCGGGGAGGGAAACACCATATATTTT. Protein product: CAISEGSGEGNTIYF.

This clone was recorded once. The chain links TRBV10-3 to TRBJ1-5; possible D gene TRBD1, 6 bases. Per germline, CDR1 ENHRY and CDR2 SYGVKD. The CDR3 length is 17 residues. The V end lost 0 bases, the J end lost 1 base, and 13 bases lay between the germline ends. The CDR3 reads CAISESGGLGSNQPQHF. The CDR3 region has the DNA TGTGCCATCAGTGAGTCGGGGGGCCTCGGGAGCAATCAGCCCCAGCATTTT.

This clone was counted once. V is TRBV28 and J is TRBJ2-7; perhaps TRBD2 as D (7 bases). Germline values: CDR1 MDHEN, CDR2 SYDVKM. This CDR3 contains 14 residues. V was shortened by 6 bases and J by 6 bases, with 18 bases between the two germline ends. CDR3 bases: TGTGCCAGCAGGGGGGGGCAGCCCCGGGTCGAGCAGTACTTC. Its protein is CASRGGQPRVEQYF.

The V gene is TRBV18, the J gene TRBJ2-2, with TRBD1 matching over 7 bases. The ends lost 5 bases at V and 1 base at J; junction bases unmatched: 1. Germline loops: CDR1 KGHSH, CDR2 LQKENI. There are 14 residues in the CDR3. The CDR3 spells CASSWTGNTGELFF. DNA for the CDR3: TGTGCCAGCTCATGGACAGGGAACACCGGGGAGCTGTTTTTT. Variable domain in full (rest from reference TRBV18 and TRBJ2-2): NAGVMQNPRHLVRRRGQEARLRCSPMKGHSHVYWYRQLPEEGLKFMVYLQKENIIDESGMPKERFSAEFPKEGPSILRIQQVVRGDSAAYFCASSWTGNTGELFFGEGSRLTVL.

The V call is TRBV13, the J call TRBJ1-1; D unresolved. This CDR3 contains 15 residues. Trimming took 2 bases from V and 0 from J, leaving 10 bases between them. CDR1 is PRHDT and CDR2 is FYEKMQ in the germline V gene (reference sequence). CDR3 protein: CASSLLESMNTEAFF. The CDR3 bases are TGTGCCAGCAGCTTATTAGAAAGCATGAACACTGAAGCTTTCTTT.

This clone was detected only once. The CDR3 loop reads CASSFGFTETQFF. The CDR3 DNA follows: TGTGCCAGCAGCTTCGGTTTTACGGAGACCCAGTTCTTC. The chain is built from TRBV5-4 and TRBJ2-1, with D hard to call. CDR1 and CDR2 (germline): SGHNT, YYREEE (reference sequence). V was cut by 2 bases and J by 13 bases, with 16 bases left in between. The CDR3 extends over 13 amino acids. The full variable domain, its missing parts supplied by reference TRBV5-4 and TRBJ2-1, is ETGVTQSPTHLIKTRGQQVTLRCSSQSGHNTVSWYQQALGQGPQFIFQYYREEENGRGNFPPRFSGLQFPNYSSELNVNALELDDSALYLCASSFGFTETQFFGPGTRLTVL.

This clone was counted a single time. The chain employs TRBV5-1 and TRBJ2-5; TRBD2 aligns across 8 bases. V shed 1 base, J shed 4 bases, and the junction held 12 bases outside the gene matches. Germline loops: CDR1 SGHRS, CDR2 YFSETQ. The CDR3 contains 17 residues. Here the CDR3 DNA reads TGCGCCAGCAGCTTGAGGGCGGGGGGCCCGGTGGGAGAGACCCAGTACTTC. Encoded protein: CASSLRAGGPVGETQYF. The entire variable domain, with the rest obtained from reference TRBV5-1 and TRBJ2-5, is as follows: KAGVTQTPRYLIKTRGQQVTLSCSPISGHRSVSWYQQTPGQGLQFLFEYFSETQRNKGNFPGRFSGRQFSNSRSEMNVSTLELGDSALYLCASSLRAGGPVGETQYFGPGTRLLVL.

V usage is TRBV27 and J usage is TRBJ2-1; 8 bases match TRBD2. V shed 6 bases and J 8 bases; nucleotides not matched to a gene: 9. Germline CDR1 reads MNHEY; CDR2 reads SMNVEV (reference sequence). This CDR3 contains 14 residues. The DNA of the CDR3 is TGTGCCAGCAGATCACGGGGGGGCGGCTATGAGCAGTTCTTC. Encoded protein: CASRSRGGGYEQFF.

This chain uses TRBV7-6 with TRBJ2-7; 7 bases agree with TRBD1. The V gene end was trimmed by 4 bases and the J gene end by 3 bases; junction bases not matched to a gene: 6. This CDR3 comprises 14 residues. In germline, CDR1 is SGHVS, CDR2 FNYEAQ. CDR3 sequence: CASSSRQGDYEQYF. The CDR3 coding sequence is TGTGCCAGCAGCTCTAGACAGGGAGACTACGAGCAGTACTTC.

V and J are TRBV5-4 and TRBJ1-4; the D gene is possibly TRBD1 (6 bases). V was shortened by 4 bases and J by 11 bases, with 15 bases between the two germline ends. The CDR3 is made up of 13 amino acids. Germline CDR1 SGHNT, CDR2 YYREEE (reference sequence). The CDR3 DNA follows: TGTGCCAGCAGCCCAAACAGGGCGGGGAAACTGTTTTTT. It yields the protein CASSPNRAGKLFF.

CDR3 DNA: TGTGCCAGCAGCCGAACTGGGAGCTCCTACGAGCAGTACTTC. Its protein is CASSRTGSSYEQYF. The chain uses TRBV7-8 and TRBJ2-7, with D tentatively TRBD2 (5 bases). There are 14 residues in the CDR3. The germline CDR1 and CDR2 sequences are SGHVS and FQNEAQ. The germline V and J ends were trimmed by 5 bases and 0 bases, with 11 bases remaining between them.

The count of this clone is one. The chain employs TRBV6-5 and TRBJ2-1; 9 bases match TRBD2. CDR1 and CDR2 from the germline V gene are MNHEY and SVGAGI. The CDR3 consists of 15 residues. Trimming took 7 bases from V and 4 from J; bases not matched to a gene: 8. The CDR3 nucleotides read TGTGCCAGCAAAATTAGCGGGGGTACGTACAATGAGCAGTTCTTC. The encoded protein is CASKISGGTYNEQFF.

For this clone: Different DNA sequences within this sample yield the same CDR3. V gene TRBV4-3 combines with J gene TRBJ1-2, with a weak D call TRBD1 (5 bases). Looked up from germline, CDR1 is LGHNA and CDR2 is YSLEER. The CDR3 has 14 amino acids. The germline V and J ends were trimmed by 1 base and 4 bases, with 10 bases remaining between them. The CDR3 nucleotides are TGCGCCAGCAGCCAAGCTAGGGGCGGCTATGGCTACACCTTC. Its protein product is CASSQARGGYGYTF.

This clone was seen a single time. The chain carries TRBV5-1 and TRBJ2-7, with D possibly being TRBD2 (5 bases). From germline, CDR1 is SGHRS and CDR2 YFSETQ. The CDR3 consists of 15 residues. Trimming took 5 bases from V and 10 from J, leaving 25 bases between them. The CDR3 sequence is CASSRLREPSFDQYF. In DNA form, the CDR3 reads TGCGCCAGCAGTCGATTACGGGAACCCAGTTTTGATCAGTACTTC.

The CDR3: CASTKGPQETQYF. In DNA, the CDR3 is TGTGCCAGCACTAAGGGCCCCCAAGAGACCCAGTACTTC. The chain is built from TRBV5-4 and TRBJ2-5; D gene ambiguous. There are 13 residues in the CDR3. CDR1 SGHNT and CDR2 YYREEE come from the germline V gene (reference sequence). Deletions cut 6 bases from V and 1 base from J, with 10 bases between.

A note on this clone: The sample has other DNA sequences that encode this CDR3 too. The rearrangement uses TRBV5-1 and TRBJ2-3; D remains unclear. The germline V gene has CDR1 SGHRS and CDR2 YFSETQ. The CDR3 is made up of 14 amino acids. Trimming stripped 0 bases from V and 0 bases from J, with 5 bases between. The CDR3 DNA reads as TGCGCCAGCAGCTTGGACGGCAGCACAGATACGCAGTATTTT. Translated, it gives CASSLDGSTDTQYF. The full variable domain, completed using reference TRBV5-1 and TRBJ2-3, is KAGVTQTPRYLIKTRGQQVTLSCSPISGHRSVSWYQQTPGQGLQFLFEYFSETQRNKGNFPGRFSGRQFSNSRSEMNVSTLELGDSALYLCASSLDGSTDTQYFGPGTRLTVL.

Written as DNA, the CDR3 is TGTGCCATCAGTGCGACAGGGTGGGACACCGGGGAGCTGTTTTTT. It is translated as CAISATGWDTGELFF. This sequence joins TRBV10-3 and TRBJ2-2, with 7 bases fitting TRBD1. The CDR3 contains 15 residues. CDR1 and CDR2 from the germline V gene are ENHRY and SYGVKD. Losses at the gene ends were 4 bases for V and 3 bases for J; bases not matched to a gene: 5.

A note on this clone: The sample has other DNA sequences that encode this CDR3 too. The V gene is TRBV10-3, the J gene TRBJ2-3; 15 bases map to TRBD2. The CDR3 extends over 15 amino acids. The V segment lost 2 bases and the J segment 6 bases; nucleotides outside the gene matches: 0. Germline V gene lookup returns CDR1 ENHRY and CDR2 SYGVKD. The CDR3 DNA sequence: TGTGCCATCAGTGAGGGACTAGCGGGAGGGGATACGCAGTATTTT. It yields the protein CAISEGLAGGDTQYF.

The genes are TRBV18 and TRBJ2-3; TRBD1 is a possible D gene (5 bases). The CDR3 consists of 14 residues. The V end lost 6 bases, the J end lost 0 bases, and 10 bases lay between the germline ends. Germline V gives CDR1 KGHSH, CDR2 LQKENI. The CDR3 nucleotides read TGTGCCAGCTCTGGGGCGGAGAGCACAGATACGCAGTATTTT. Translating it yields CASSGAESTDTQYF.

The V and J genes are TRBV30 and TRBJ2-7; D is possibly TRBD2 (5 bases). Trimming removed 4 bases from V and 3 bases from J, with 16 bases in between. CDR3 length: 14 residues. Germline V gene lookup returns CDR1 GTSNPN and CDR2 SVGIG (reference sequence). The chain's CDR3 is CAWKPPGEGYEQYF. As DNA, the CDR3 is TGTGCCTGGAAACCTCCAGGAGAGGGCTACGAGCAGTACTTC.

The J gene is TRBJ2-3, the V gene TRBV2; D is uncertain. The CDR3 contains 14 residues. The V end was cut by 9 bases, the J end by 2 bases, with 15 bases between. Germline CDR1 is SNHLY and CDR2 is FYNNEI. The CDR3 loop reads CARWASSNTDTQYF. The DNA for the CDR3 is TGTGCCAGATGGGCCTCGTCAAACACAGATACGCAGTATTTT.